The 29 T cell receptor beta chains below were found in one sample sequenced in a study of CD8+CD57+ T cells in acquired aplastic anemia. The template used for profiling TCR beta VDJ and CDR3 was genomic DNA. TCRdb recomputed calls from the reads with MiXCR, one row per CDR3 protein. The sample lists 100,000 to 150,000 distinct CDR3 sequences, around two fifths seen once, with 8% to 9% in the top ten. The source material was sorted CD4+, CD8+, or CD8+CD57+ T cells (not recorded which) from PBMCs. The receptors originated from a human donor in good health, serving as a control.

The table lists this clonotype with a few counts. The germline gene is not matched at one end of the junction; a read error may be the cause. This chain links TRBV10-3 with TRBJ2-3; either TRBD1 or TRBD2 may supply D (6 bases each). The CDR3 sequence is 17 residues long. Germline CDR1 reads ENHRY; CDR2 reads SYGVKD. The CDR3 sequence is CASSDFWRGWETDTQYF. CDR3 in DNA: TGTGCCAGCAGTGATTTCTGGAGGGGGTGGGAGACAGATACGCAGTATTTT.

This clonotype came up once. The V call is TRBV5-1, the J call TRBJ2-2; tentative D call: TRBD1 (6 bases). This CDR3 has 17 amino acids. Germline CDR1 and CDR2: SGHRS and YFSETQ. Trimming stripped 3 bases from V and 0 bases from J, with 15 bases between. CDR3 nucleotide sequence: TGCGCCAGCAGCTATCACTGGACAGAACCGAACACCGGGGAGCTGTTTTTT. This gives the protein CASSYHWTEPNTGELFF.

This clonotype has a count of ten or more. The genes are TRBV3-1 and TRBJ1-2, with D uncertain. Looked up from germline, CDR1 is LGHDT and CDR2 is YNNKEL (reference sequence). The CDR3 spans 13 residues. Trimming took 6 bases from V and 5 from J, leaving 13 bases between them. The CDR3 sequence: CASRSLGRYGYTF. The CDR3 DNA sequence: TGTGCCAGCAGATCTCTAGGGAGGTATGGCTACACCTTC.

This clonotype was found many times. The V gene is TRBV5-1, the J gene TRBJ2-1; 9 bases match TRBD1. The CDR3 totals 17 residues. Germline CDR1 reads SGHRS; CDR2 reads YFSETQ. V shed 3 bases, J shed 2 bases, and the junction held 9 bases outside the gene matches. The DNA of the CDR3 is TGCGCCAGCAGCTCCCGGGGGGACAGGGTGGCCTACAATGAGCAGTTCTTC. As protein: CASSSRGDRVAYNEQFF.

The table lists this clonotype with many counts. The chain joins TRBV20-1 to TRBJ2-3; TRBD2 matches 10 bases. V was clipped by 2 bases and J by 0 bases; unmatched bases: 2. The CDR3 sequence is 15 residues long. CDR1 is DFQATT, CDR2 SNEGSKA, per germline (reference sequence). The CDR3 nucleotides read TGCAGTGCTAGATCTAGCGGGGGTAGCACAGATACGCAGTATTTT. Its protein is CSARSSGGSTDTQYF.

This clonotype was picked up a small number of times. The gene calls are TRBV5-6 and TRBJ2-5; D is unclear. Trimming left V 4 bases short and J 5 bases short, with 12 bases between. Germline CDR1 reads SGHDT; CDR2 reads YYEEEE. This CDR3 is 13 amino acids long. CDR3: CASSSLMEETQYF. The CDR3 DNA reads TGTGCCAGCAGCAGCCTGATGGAGGAGACCCAGTACTTC.

Many counts were recorded for this clonotype. The chain links TRBV20-1 to TRBJ2-1; 8 bases match TRBD2. Unmatched junction bases numbered 9, after V lost 4 bases and J lost 7 bases. The CDR3 covers 14 residues. Germline CDR1 reads DFQATT; CDR2 reads SNEGSKA (reference sequence). This chain's CDR3 is CSATNGAGGNEQFF. CDR3 nucleotides: TGCAGTGCTACGAACGGGGCGGGGGGAAATGAGCAGTTCTTC.

This clonotype was counted between two and nine times. Here the CDR3 reads CASSNPATGVTQYF. CDR3 bases: TGTGCCAGTAGCAATCCGGCGACAGGGGTGACCCAGTACTTC. The genes are TRBV19 and TRBJ2-5; 8 nucleotides align to TRBD1. Germline V gives CDR1 LNHDA, CDR2 SQIVND (reference sequence). There are 14 residues in the CDR3. Trimming at V came to 6 bases and at J to 7 bases, leaving 10 bases not matched to a gene. The variable domain in full, with the rest retrieved from reference TRBV19 and TRBJ2-5, is DGGITQSPKYLFRKEGQNVTLSCEQNLNHDAMYWYRQDPGQGLRLIYYSQIVNDFQKGDIAEGYSVSREKKESFPLTVTSAQKNPTAFYLCASSNPATGVTQYFGPGTRLLVL.

Ten or more counts support this clonotype. This chain joins TRBV6-1 and TRBJ2-3, with a weak D call TRBD1 (5 bases). Trimming took off 6 bases at V and 4 bases at J, with 8 bases between the two ends. CDR1 MNHNS and CDR2 SASEGT come from the germline V gene. The CDR3 covers 12 residues. CDR3 in amino acids: CASRDIADTQYF. DNA of the CDR3: TGTGCCAGCAGGGACATCGCAGATACGCAGTATTTT.

This clonotype was picked up many times. The rearrangement joins TRBV4-2 to TRBJ2-1; 10 bases line up with TRBD1. CDR1 LGHNA and CDR2 YNFKEQ come from the germline V gene. Unmatched junction bases numbered 13, after V lost 5 bases and J lost 9 bases. This CDR3 is built from 16 residues. The CDR3 is CASSATRGTGASEQFF. CDR3 nucleotide sequence: TGTGCCAGCAGCGCAACCAGGGGGACAGGGGCTAGTGAGCAGTTCTTC.

This clonotype was counted ten times or more. The V call is TRBV19, the J call TRBJ1-2, with D perhaps TRBD1 (5 bases). The CDR3 runs to 13 residues. Trimming took 1 base from V and 7 from J, leaving 10 bases between them. In germline, CDR1 is LNHDA, CDR2 SQIVND (reference sequence). DNA of the CDR3: TGTGCCAGTAGTATAGGCGGGGCTCGTGGCTACACCTTC. It translates to CASSIGGARGYTF.

This clonotype has a count of ten or more. The chain links TRBV5-1 to TRBJ2-3, with a weak D call TRBD2 (5 bases). Germline loops: CDR1 SGHRS, CDR2 YFSETQ. The CDR3 contains 16 residues. The V end was cut by 0 bases, the J end by 5 bases, with 16 bases between. The CDR3 DNA sequence: TGCGCCAGCAGCTTGGTAGCGCTGGCCGATGGAGATACGCAGTATTTT. This encodes CASSLVALADGDTQYF.

This clonotype was detected ten times or more. The chain recombines TRBV6-2 or TRBV6-3 with TRBJ2-3, with TRBD2 matching 13 bases. The CDR3 totals 12 residues. Germline CDR1 and CDR2: MNHEY and SVGEGT. Unmatched junction bases numbered 6, after V lost 6 bases and J lost 15 bases. The CDR3 spells CASSSGLAGLYF. CDR3 bases: TGTGCCAGCAGCTCGGGACTAGCGGGGTTATATTTT.

V gene TRBV10-3 combines with J gene TRBJ1-6, with TRBD1 identical over 7 bases. The ends lost 6 bases at V and 4 bases at J; junction bases unmatched: 6. The CDR3 has 15 amino acids. Germline assignment: CDR1 ENHRY and CDR2 SYGVKD. The CDR3: CAIRRTGQYNSPLHF. The CDR3 DNA reads as TGTGCCATCAGACGAACGGGACAGTATAATTCACCCCTCCACTTT.

This clonotype was counted once. The chain employs TRBV15 and TRBJ1-2, with TRBD1 as a possible D gene (5 bases). The V gene lost 4 bases and the J gene lost 8 bases, with 20 bases spanning the gap. The germline gives CDR1 LNHNV, CDR2 YYDKDF (reference sequence). The CDR3 runs 15 residues. The CDR3 nucleotides are TGTGCCACCAGCACCAGCAATCGGGGGATGGGCGGCTACACCTTC. Its protein is CATSTSNRGMGGYTF. The whole variable domain, remainder taken from reference TRBV15 and TRBJ1-2, is DAMVIQNPRYQVTQFGKPVTLSCSQTLNHNVMYWYQQKSSQAPKLLFHYYDKDFNNEADTPDNFQSRRPNTSFCFLDIRSPGLGDTAMYLCATSTSNRGMGGYTFGSGTRLTVV.

The chain employs TRBV2 and TRBJ2-7, with D possibly matching TRBD1 (6 bases). CDR1 and CDR2 (germline): SNHLY, FYNNEI. This CDR3 is built from 14 residues. The germline V and J ends were trimmed by 6 bases and 4 bases, with 16 bases remaining between them. Here the CDR3 reads CASSLEPGEYEQYF. CDR3 bases: TGTGCCAGCAGCCTGGAACCAGGGGAATACGAGCAGTACTTC.

This chain links TRBV24-1 with TRBJ1-4, with D possibly matching TRBD1 (5 bases). Germline V lookup: CDR1 KGHDR, CDR2 SFDVKD. This CDR3 is 11 amino acids long. The ends were cut back, 4 bases at V and 10 bases at J, with 6 bases in the middle. CDR3 sequence reads: CATSDGGKLFF. The CDR3 bases are TGTGCCACCAGTGACGGGGGAAAACTGTTTTTT.

This clonotype turned up a few times. CDR3 region: CAWMGSTEAFF. The CDR3, as DNA: TGTGCCTGGATGGGGAGCACTGAAGCTTTCTTT. The chain joins TRBV30 to TRBJ1-1; D uncertain. V was clipped by 4 bases and J by 4 bases, with 7 bases between them. The germline gives CDR1 GTSNPN, CDR2 SVGIG (reference sequence). CDR3 length: 11 residues.

Regarding this clonotype: One base away lies a much larger clone, so this may be a sequencing read error. The chain is built from TRBV12-3 or TRBV12-4 and TRBJ2-7; possibly TRBD1 for D (5 bases). The CDR3 extends over 13 amino acids. Trimming took off 7 bases at V and 1 base at J, with 11 bases between the two ends. CDR3 in amino acids: CASTPQVSYEQYF. The CDR3 DNA reads TGTGCCAGCACCCCACAGGTATCCTACGAGCAGTACTTC.

A few counts support this clonotype. V and J are TRBV4-2 and TRBJ2-1; TRBD2 matches 16 bases. The germline gives CDR1 LGHNA, CDR2 YNFKEQ. Trimming took 4 bases from V and 4 from J; bases not matched to a gene: 10. This CDR3 comprises 19 residues. CDR3 coding DNA: TGTGCCAGCAGCCCACCCGCCGGGACTAGCGGGGGGGGATACAATGAGCAGTTCTTC. It codes for CASSPPAGTSGGGYNEQFF.

The rearrangement links TRBV19 to TRBJ1-6; unclear D gene. Germline V lookup: CDR1 LNHDA, CDR2 SQIVND (reference sequence). There are 14 residues in the CDR3. V shed 5 bases and J shed 5 bases, with 10 bases lying between them. The DNA for the CDR3 is TGTGCCAGTAGTGCGAACACCAATAATTCACCCCTCCACTTT. Residues: CASSANTNNSPLHF.

In this sample, this clonotype turned up a few times. The J gene is TRBJ1-5, the V gene TRBV6-1; tentatively, D is TRBD1 (6 bases). CDR1 MNHNS and CDR2 SASEGT come from the germline V gene. The V gene lost 7 bases and the J gene lost 2 bases, with 12 bases spanning the gap. CDR3 length: 14 amino acids. Here the CDR3 reads CASKLGGRNQPQHF. CDR3 in DNA: TGTGCCAGCAAGTTAGGGGGGCGCAATCAGCCCCAGCATTTT.

In this sample, this clonotype turned up many times. The CDR3 spells CASSQSGGLNAEAFF. CDR3 nucleotide sequence: TGTGCCAGCAGCCAATCAGGGGGCCTTAACGCTGAAGCTTTCTTT. The J gene is TRBJ1-1, the V gene TRBV4-2, with 8 bases identical to TRBD1. Germline CDR1 reads LGHNA; CDR2 reads YNFKEQ. The CDR3 covers 15 residues. V dropped 2 bases and J dropped 6; count of bases not matched to a gene: 8.

Ten or more counts support this clonotype. This chain connects TRBV6-1 to TRBJ2-5, with 10 bases identical to TRBD2. The CDR3 sequence is 18 residues long. V lost 6 bases to trimming and J lost 4 bases; unmatched junction nucleotides: 17. Germline-derived CDR1 and CDR2 are MNHNS and SASEGT. The CDR3 spells CASSQTSGRGLARETQYF. CDR3 nucleotides: TGTGCCAGCAGCCAGACTAGCGGGCGGGGCCTAGCACGAGAGACCCAGTACTTC.

This clonotype was counted once. The rearrangement joins TRBV7-8 to TRBJ1-1; 7 bases match TRBD1. With V trimmed by 5 bases and J by 0 bases, 9 bases remained unmatched. From germline, CDR1 is SGHVS and CDR2 FQNEAQ. The CDR3 spans 16 residues. Written as DNA, the CDR3 is TGTGCCAGCAGCCCCCACATGACAGGGCTGAACACTGAAGCTTTCTTT. Its protein is CASSPHMTGLNTEAFF. Together with reference TRBV7-8 and TRBJ1-1, the CDR3 gives the full variable domain: GAGVSQSPRYKVAKRGQDVALRCDPISGHVSLFWYQQALGQGPEFLTYFQNEAQLDKSGLPSDRFFAERPEGSVSTLKIQRTQQEDSAVYLCASSPHMTGLNTEAFFGQGTRLTVV.

The gene calls are TRBV20-1 and TRBJ1-2, with D possibly being TRBD1 (5 bases). Germline-derived CDR1 and CDR2 are DFQATT and SNEGSKA (reference sequence). V lost 2 bases and J lost 7, with 11 bases in between. This CDR3 region has 12 residues. CDR3 sequence: CSARQGGSGYTF. In DNA, the CDR3 is TGCAGTGCTAGACAGGGAGGGAGTGGCTACACCTTC.

The chain joins TRBV5-5 to TRBJ1-1, with a possible D match to TRBD1 (6 bases). The length of the CDR3 is 15 residues. Per the germline V gene, CDR1 is SGHKS and CDR2 is YYEKEE (reference sequence). V was pared by 3 bases and J by 5 bases, with 17 bases between. CDR3 in amino acids: CASSWGRGQGTEAFF. The DNA of the CDR3 is TGTGCCAGCAGCTGGGGACGGGGGCAGGGGACTGAAGCTTTCTTT.

The chain couples TRBV25-1 to TRBJ1-1, with D tentatively TRBD1 (6 bases). Germline lookup yields CDR1 MGHDK and CDR2 SYGVNS. Trimming stripped 7 bases from V and 3 bases from J, with 12 bases between. The CDR3 is 13 residues long. CDR3 in DNA: TGTGCCAGCAACTACCCAGGGGACACTGAAGCTTTCTTT. Amino acids: CASNYPGDTEAFF.

The chain links TRBV30 to TRBJ1-2; possibly TRBD1 for D (5 bases). The CDR3 runs to 13 residues. The V end was cut by 3 bases, the J end by 7 bases, with 15 bases between. Germline V gene sequence: CDR1 GTSNPN, CDR2 SVGIG (reference sequence). CDR3 amino acids: CAWSKTGGLGYTF. The CDR3 DNA sequence: TGTGCCTGGAGCAAAACGGGGGGTCTTGGCTACACCTTC.